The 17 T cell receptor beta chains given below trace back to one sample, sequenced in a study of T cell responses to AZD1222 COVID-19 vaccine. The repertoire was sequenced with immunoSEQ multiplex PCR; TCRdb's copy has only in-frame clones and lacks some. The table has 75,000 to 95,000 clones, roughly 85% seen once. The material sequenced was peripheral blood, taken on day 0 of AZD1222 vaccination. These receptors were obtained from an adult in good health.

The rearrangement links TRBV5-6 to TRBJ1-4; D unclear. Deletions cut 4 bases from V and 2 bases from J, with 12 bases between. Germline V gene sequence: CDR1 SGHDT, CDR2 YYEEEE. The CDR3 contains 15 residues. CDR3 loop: CASSLSIGTNEKLFF. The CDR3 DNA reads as TGTGCCAGCAGCCTTTCTATAGGGACTAATGAAAAACTGTTTTTT. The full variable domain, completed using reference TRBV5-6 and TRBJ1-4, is DAGVTQSPTHLIKTRGQQVTLRCSPKSGHDTVSWYQQALGQGPQFIFQYYEEEERQRGNFPDRFSGHQFPNYSSELNVNALLLGDSALYLCASSLSIGTNEKLFFGSGTQLSVL.

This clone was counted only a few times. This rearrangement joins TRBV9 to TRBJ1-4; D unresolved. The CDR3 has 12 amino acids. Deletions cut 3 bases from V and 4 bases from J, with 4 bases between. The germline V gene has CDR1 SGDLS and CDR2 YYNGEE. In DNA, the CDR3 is TGTGCCAGCAGCGCCGGTAATGAAAAACTGTTTTTT. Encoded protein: CASSAGNEKLFF.

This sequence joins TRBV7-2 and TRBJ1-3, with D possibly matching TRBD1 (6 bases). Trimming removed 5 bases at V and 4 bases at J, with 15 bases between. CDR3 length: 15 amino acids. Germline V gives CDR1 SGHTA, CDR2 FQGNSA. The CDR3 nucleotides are TGTGCCAGCAGCCCTACAGGGTTTGTCGGAAACACCATATATTTT. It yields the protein CASSPTGFVGNTIYF.

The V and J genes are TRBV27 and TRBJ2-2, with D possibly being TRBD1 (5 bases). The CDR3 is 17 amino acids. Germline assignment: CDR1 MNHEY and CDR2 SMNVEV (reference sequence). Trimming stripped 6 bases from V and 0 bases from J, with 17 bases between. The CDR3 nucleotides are TGTGCCAGCAGCCTATCATATAGGGGAACGAACACCGGGGAGCTGTTTTTT. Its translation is CASSLSYRGTNTGELFF.

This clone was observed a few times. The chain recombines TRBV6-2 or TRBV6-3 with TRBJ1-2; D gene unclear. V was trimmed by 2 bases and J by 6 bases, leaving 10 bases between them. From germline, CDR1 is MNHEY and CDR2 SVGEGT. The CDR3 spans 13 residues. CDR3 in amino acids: CASSYPPGNGYTF. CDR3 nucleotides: TGTGCCAGCAGTTACCCCCCGGGGAATGGCTACACCTTC.

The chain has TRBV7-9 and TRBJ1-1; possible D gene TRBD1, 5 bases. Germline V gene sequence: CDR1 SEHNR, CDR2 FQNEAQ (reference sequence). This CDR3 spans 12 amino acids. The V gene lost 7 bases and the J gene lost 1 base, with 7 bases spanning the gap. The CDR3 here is CASNGQNTEAFF. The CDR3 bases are TGTGCCAGCAACGGACAGAACACTGAAGCTTTCTTT.

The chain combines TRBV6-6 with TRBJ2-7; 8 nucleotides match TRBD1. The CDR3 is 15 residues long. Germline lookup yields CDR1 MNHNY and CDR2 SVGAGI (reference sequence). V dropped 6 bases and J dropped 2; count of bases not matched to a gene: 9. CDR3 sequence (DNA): TGTGCCAGCAGGCCTGAGCCGGGACAGGCCTACGAGCAGTACTTC. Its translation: CASRPEPGQAYEQYF.

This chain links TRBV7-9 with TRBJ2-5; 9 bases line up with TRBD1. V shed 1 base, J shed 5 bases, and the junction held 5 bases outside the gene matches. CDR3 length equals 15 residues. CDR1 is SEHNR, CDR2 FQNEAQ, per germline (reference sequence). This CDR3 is CASSLDLGQGETQYF. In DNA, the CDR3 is TGTGCCAGCAGCTTAGATCTAGGACAGGGGGAGACCCAGTACTTC.

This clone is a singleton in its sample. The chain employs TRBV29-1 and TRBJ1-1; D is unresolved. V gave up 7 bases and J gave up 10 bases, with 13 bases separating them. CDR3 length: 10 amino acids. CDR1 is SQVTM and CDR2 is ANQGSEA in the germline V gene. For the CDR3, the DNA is TGCAGCGCCGGTGCGCCGTTAGCTTTCTTT. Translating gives CSAGAPLAFF.

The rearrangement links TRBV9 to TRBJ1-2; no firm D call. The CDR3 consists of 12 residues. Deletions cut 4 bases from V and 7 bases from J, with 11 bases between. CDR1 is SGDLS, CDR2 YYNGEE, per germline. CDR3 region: CASSRGISGYTF. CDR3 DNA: TGTGCCAGCAGCAGAGGGATTTCTGGCTACACCTTC.

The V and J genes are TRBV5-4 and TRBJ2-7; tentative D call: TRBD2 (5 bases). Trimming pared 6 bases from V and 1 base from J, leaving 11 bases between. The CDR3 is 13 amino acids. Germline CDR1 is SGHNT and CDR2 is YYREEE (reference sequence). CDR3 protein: CASKEGSSYEQYF. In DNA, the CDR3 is TGTGCCAGCAAGGAAGGGAGTTCCTACGAGCAGTACTTC.

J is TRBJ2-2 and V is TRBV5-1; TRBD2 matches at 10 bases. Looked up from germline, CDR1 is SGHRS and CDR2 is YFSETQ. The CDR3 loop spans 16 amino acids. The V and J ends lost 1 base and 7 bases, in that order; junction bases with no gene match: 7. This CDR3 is CASSLQLAGLGGELFF. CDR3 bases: TGCGCCAGCAGCTTGCAACTAGCGGGGCTGGGCGGGGAGCTGTTTTTT.

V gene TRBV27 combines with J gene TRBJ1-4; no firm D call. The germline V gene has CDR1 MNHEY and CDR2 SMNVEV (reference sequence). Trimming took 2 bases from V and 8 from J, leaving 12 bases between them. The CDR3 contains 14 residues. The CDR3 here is CASSLEGGKEKLFF. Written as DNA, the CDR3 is TGTGCCAGCAGTTTAGAAGGTGGGAAGGAAAAACTGTTTTTT.

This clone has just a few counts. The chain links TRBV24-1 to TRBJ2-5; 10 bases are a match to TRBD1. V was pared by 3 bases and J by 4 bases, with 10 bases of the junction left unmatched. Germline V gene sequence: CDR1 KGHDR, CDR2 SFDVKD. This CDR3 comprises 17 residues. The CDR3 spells CATSDLSTGGGSETQYF. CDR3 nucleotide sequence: TGTGCCACCAGTGATCTCTCGACAGGGGGCGGGTCAGAGACCCAGTACTTC.

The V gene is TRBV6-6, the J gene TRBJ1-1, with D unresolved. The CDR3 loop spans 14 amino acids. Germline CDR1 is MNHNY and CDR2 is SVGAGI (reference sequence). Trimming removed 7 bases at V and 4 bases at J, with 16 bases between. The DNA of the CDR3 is TGTGCCAGCACCCAGACACCCGAGGGCACTGAAGCTTTCTTT. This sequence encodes CASTQTPEGTEAFF.

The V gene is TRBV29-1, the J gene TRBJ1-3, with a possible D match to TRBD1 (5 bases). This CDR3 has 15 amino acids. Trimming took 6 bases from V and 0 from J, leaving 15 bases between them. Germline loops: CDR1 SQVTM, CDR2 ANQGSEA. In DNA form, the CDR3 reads TGCAGCGTAGCACATGGGGGGACCTCTGGAAACACCATATATTTT. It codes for CSVAHGGTSGNTIYF.

CDR3 residues: CASSFGLGEKLFF. DNA of the CDR3: TGTGCCAGCAGCTTTGGGCTAGGCGAAAAACTGTTTTTT. The V call is TRBV7-2, the J call TRBJ1-4; D uncertain. The CDR3 has 13 residues. Between the trimmed V and J ends, which lost 3 bases and 8 bases, there was a span of 10 bases. CDR1 and CDR2 from the germline V gene are SGHTA and FQGNSA.